This T cell receptor beta chain was obtained from a study of blood T cell repertoires in COVID-19. About the study: There were acute and convalescent COVID-19 samples, and they came from the United States, Italy and Spain. Sample material is recorded as cDNA or gDNA derived from T cells, B-cell-depleted T cells, or PBMCs.

Under the authors' procedure: Estimation of nucleated cell counts relied on the amplification of reference gene primers. TCRdb's copy holds only in-frame clones and misses some; the assay was immunoSEQ multiplex PCR. D and trimming were read from the DNA, whereas the V and J calls and clone size are those reported in that table. The sample holds under 200,000 clones, 90% to 95% seen once. Germline lookup yields CDR1 SNHLY and CDR2 FYNNEI. This CDR3 comprises 13 residues. V was clipped by 8 bases and J by 6 bases, with 14 bases between them. The chain joins TRBV2 to TRBJ1-5, with D uncertain. This receptor was taken from a man aged 45 to 65 with acute or convalescent COVID-19. Input material: peripheral blood. CDR3 nucleotide sequence: TGTGCCAGCTCGTTTAAGAGGGTTCAGCCCCAGCATTTT. This encodes CASSFKRVQPQHF. Full variable domain (missing parts from reference TRBV2 and TRBJ1-5): EPEVTQTPSHQVTQMGQEVILRCVPISNHLYFYWYRQILGQKVEFLVSFYNNEISEKSEIFDDQFSVERPDGSNFTLKIRSTKLEDSAMYFCASSFKRVQPQHFGDGTRLSIL.